This T cell receptor (beta chain) originates from a study of blood T cell repertoires in COVID-19. Study information: COVID-19 samples from acute and convalescent phases originated in the United States, Italy and Spain.

The CDR3 covers 13 residues. CDR1 and CDR2 (germline): SEHNR, FQNEAQ (reference sequence). With 1 base removed from V and 4 bases from J, the gap between germline ends came to 7 bases. Per the study methods: Counts of nucleated cells, estimated from reference gene primer amplification, were obtained. Repertoires were generated with immunoSEQ multiplex PCR, while TCRdb's copy carries only in-frame clones and drops some. From that table come the V and J calls and clone size; the DNA was used to work out D and trimming. The table has about 110,000 clones, around 82% seen once; the top ten hold about 4.2%.

This clonotype was obtained from a human donor in a cohort sampled during active COVID-19. Sequenced input: peripheral blood. This chain links TRBV7-9 with TRBJ1-2, with D unresolved. The CDR3 DNA sequence: TGTGCCAGCAGCTTAGAAATCGGCTATGGCTACACCTTC. It encodes CASSLEIGYGYTF.